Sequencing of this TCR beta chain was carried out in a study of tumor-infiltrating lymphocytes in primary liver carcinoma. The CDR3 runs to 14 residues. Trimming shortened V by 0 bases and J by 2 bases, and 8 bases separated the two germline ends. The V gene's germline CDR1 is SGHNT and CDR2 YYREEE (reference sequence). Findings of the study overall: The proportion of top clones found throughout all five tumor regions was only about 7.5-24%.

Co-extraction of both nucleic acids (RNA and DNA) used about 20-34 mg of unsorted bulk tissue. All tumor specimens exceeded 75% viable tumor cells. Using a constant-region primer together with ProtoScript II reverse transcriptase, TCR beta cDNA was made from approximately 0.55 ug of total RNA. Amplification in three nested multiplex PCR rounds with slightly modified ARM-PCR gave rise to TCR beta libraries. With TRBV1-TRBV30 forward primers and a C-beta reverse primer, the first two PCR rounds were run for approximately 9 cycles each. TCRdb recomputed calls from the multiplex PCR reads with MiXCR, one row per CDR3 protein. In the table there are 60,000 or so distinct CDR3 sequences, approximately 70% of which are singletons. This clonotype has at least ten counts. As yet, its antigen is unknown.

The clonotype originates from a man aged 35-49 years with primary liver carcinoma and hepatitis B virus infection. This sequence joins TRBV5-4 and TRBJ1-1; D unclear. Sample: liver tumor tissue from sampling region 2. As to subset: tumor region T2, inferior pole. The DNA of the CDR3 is TGTGCCAGCAGCTTGGGGCGGACTAACACTGAAGCTTTCTTT. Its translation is CASSLGRTNTEAFF.